These T cell receptor beta chains were read from a single sample in a study of blood T cells in healthy people across ages. TCRdb re-derived calls from the 5' RACE reads in MiXCR, one entry per CDR3 protein. The sample shows fewer than 1,000,000 distinct CDR3 sequences, approximately 44% of them seen only once. Sequencing input: blood. The source of these receptors is a man in his sixties in good health. Both conserved end residues are part of each CDR3. Fields, in order: V gene, J gene, D gene, clone size, CDR3 protein, CDR3 DNA. D genes are given only for firm matches. Not all rows give a size; the values are once, few, many and, for expanded clones, a class.

v_call: TRBV3-1; j_call: TRBJ1-6; d_call: .; clone_size: .; cdr3_aa: CASSSGGGTSPLHF; cdr3_nt: TGTGCCAGCAGCTCCGGCGGGGGGACCTCACCCCTCCACTTT
v_call: TRBV7-9; j_call: TRBJ2-2; d_call: TRBD2; clone_size: .; cdr3_aa: CASSTPGLAAGELFF; cdr3_nt: TGTGCCAGCAGCACACCGGGACTAGCCGCCGGGGAGCTGTTTTTT
v_call: TRBV4-1; j_call: TRBJ2-6; d_call: .; clone_size: .; cdr3_aa: CASSQDGYGANVLTF; cdr3_nt: TGCGCCAGCAGCCAAGACGGGTACGGGGCCAACGTCCTGACTTTC
v_call: TRBV4-3; j_call: TRBJ2-1; d_call: TRBD1; clone_size: .; cdr3_aa: CASSQDSGGAIQFF; cdr3_nt: TGCGCCAGCAGCCAAGATTCAGGGGGCGCAATCCAGTTCTTC
v_call: TRBV11-2; j_call: TRBJ2-5; d_call: .; clone_size: few; cdr3_aa: CASSPERLQETQYF; cdr3_nt: TGTGCCAGCAGCCCAGAGCGGCTCCAAGAGACCCAGTACTTC
v_call: TRBV28; j_call: TRBJ1-2; d_call: .; clone_size: .; cdr3_aa: CASSSTAEYGYTF; cdr3_nt: TGTGCCAGCAGTTCCACGGCCGAATATGGCTACACCTTC
v_call: TRBV20-1; j_call: TRBJ1-2; d_call: .; clone_size: .; cdr3_aa: CSASNREGNYGYTF; cdr3_nt: TGCAGTGCCTCCAACAGGGAGGGGAACTATGGCTACACCTTC
v_call: TRBV20-1; j_call: TRBJ2-1; d_call: .; clone_size: .; cdr3_aa: CSAVATDINEQFF; cdr3_nt: TGCAGTGCCGTAGCGACTGATATTAATGAGCAGTTCTTC
v_call: TRBV5-1; j_call: TRBJ2-3; d_call: .; clone_size: .; cdr3_aa: CASREGLADTQYF; cdr3_nt: TGCGCCAGCAGAGAGGGCTTGGCAGATACGCAGTATTTT
v_call: TRBV24-1; j_call: TRBJ2-1; d_call: .; clone_size: few; cdr3_aa: CATSDSALDVSEQFF; cdr3_nt: TGTGCCACCAGTGATTCGGCACTAGACGTCAGTGAGCAGTTCTTC
v_call: TRBV7-2; j_call: TRBJ2-1; d_call: TRBD2; clone_size: .; cdr3_aa: CASIKLAGGLNEQFF; cdr3_nt: TGTGCCAGCATCAAACTAGCGGGGGGCCTCAATGAGCAGTTCTTC
v_call: TRBV30; j_call: TRBJ2-5; d_call: TRBD2; clone_size: .; cdr3_aa: CAWSAGTSPRTQYF; cdr3_nt: TGTGCCTGGAGTGCAGGGACTAGTCCAAGAACCCAGTACTTC
v_call: TRBV10-3; j_call: TRBJ2-1; d_call: .; clone_size: many; cdr3_aa: CAISDSTGFLRNEQFF; cdr3_nt: TGTGCCATCAGTGATTCTACAGGGTTTCTCCGCAATGAGCAGTTCTTC
v_call: TRBV3-1; j_call: TRBJ1-2; d_call: .; clone_size: .; cdr3_aa: CASSQYRAAYGYTF; cdr3_nt: TGTGCCAGCAGCCAGTACCGGGCCGCATATGGCTACACCTTC
v_call: TRBV6-5; j_call: TRBJ2-3; d_call: .; clone_size: .; cdr3_aa: CASSYSPPTGADTQYF; cdr3_nt: TGTGCCAGCAGTTACTCGCCCCCCACGGGTGCAGATACGCAGTATTTT
v_call: TRBV9; j_call: TRBJ1-6; d_call: TRBD1; clone_size: .; cdr3_aa: CASSVEGQGASPLHF; cdr3_nt: TGTGCCAGCAGCGTAGAAGGGCAGGGGGCGTCACCCCTCCACTTT
v_call: TRBV20-1; j_call: TRBJ2-6; d_call: .; clone_size: few; cdr3_aa: CSARDSGGTGANVLTF; cdr3_nt: TGCAGTGCTAGAGATAGTGGGGGGACTGGGGCCAACGTCCTGACTTTC
v_call: TRBV6-2/TRBV6-3; j_call: TRBJ2-1; d_call: .; clone_size: few; cdr3_aa: CASSYFGIRDEQFF; cdr3_nt: TGTGCCAGCAGTTATTTTGGAATCCGCGATGAGCAGTTCTTC
v_call: TRBV4-1; j_call: TRBJ2-7; d_call: .; clone_size: .; cdr3_aa: CASSPKGGSSYEQYF; cdr3_nt: TGCGCCAGCAGCCCGAAGGGCGGTAGCTCCTACGAGCAGTACTTC
v_call: TRBV4-3; j_call: TRBJ2-1; d_call: .; clone_size: few; cdr3_aa: CASSQVFTSRNEQFF; cdr3_nt: TGCGCCAGCAGCCAAGTTTTTACTTCCCGGAATGAGCAGTTCTTC
v_call: TRBV20-1; j_call: TRBJ2-5; d_call: TRBD2; clone_size: .; cdr3_aa: CSARGTSRGGTQYF; cdr3_nt: TGCAGTGCTAGGGGGACTAGCAGGGGGGGGACCCAGTACTTC
v_call: TRBV5-1; j_call: TRBJ2-2; d_call: .; clone_size: .; cdr3_aa: CASSLQGRSGELFF; cdr3_nt: TGCGCCAGCAGCCTACAGGGTCGGTCCGGGGAGCTGTTTTTT
v_call: TRBV7-2; j_call: TRBJ2-5; d_call: .; clone_size: many; cdr3_aa: CASSLALSKAQETQYF; cdr3_nt: TGTGCCAGCAGCTTAGCCCTTTCGAAGGCCCAAGAGACCCAGTACTTC
v_call: TRBV27; j_call: TRBJ1-1; d_call: .; clone_size: .; cdr3_aa: CASTPSGGLVTFF; cdr3_nt: TGTGCCAGCACCCCAAGCGGGGGCTTAGTAACTTTCTTT
v_call: TRBV30; j_call: TRBJ2-1; d_call: TRBD2; clone_size: .; cdr3_aa: CAWSSKRGYNEQFF; cdr3_nt: TGTGCCTGGAGCTCTAAGCGGGGCTACAATGAGCAGTTCTTC
v_call: TRBV29-1; j_call: TRBJ2-7; d_call: TRBD2; clone_size: .; cdr3_aa: CSVFEGGSFYNEQYF; cdr3_nt: TGCAGCGTCTTCGAGGGAGGGAGTTTCTACAATGAGCAGTACTTC
v_call: TRBV2; j_call: TRBJ1-2; d_call: .; clone_size: .; cdr3_aa: CASSTVSGSFGYTF; cdr3_nt: TGTGCCAGCAGCACCGTCAGCGGGAGCTTTGGCTACACCTTC
v_call: TRBV6-2/TRBV6-3; j_call: TRBJ2-4; d_call: .; clone_size: .; cdr3_aa: CASSPVAKNIQYF; cdr3_nt: TGTGCCAGCAGTCCAGTAGCCAAAAACATTCAGTACTTC
v_call: TRBV6-2/TRBV6-3; j_call: TRBJ2-1; d_call: TRBD1; clone_size: many; cdr3_aa: CASSYWTGYNEQFF; cdr3_nt: TGTGCCAGCAGTTACTGGACAGGGTACAATGAGCAGTTCTTC
v_call: TRBV3-1; j_call: TRBJ2-5; d_call: TRBD1; clone_size: few; cdr3_aa: CASSRQGETQYF; cdr3_nt: TGTGCCAGCAGCCGACAGGGAGAGACCCAGTACTTC
v_call: TRBV20-1; j_call: TRBJ1-2; d_call: TRBD1; clone_size: .; cdr3_aa: CSATGTASKGYGYTF; cdr3_nt: TGCAGTGCTACCGGGACAGCTAGCAAGGGGTATGGCTACACCTTC
v_call: TRBV18; j_call: TRBJ2-6; d_call: .; clone_size: few; cdr3_aa: CASSVSGSGANVLTF; cdr3_nt: TGTGCCAGCTCAGTGTCAGGATCTGGGGCCAACGTCCTGACTTTC
v_call: TRBV20-1; j_call: TRBJ2-5; d_call: .; clone_size: .; cdr3_aa: CSATAPRIQETQYF; cdr3_nt: TGCAGTGCTACGGCCCCTAGGATACAAGAGACCCAGTACTTC
v_call: TRBV9; j_call: TRBJ1-1; d_call: .; clone_size: .; cdr3_aa: CASSKQVWTEAFF; cdr3_nt: TGTGCCAGCAGCAAACAGGTTTGGACTGAAGCTTTCTTT
v_call: TRBV14; j_call: TRBJ1-1; d_call: TRBD1; clone_size: few; cdr3_aa: CASSQGRQGNTEAFF; cdr3_nt: TGTGCCAGCAGCCAAGGACGACAGGGAAACACTGAAGCTTTCTTT
v_call: TRBV7-2; j_call: TRBJ2-5; d_call: .; clone_size: few; cdr3_aa: CASSLGAGRFREQYF; cdr3_nt: TGTGCCAGCAGCTTAGGGGCAGGGCGATTTCGAGAGCAGTACTTC
v_call: TRBV20-1; j_call: TRBJ2-5; d_call: .; clone_size: few; cdr3_aa: CSARDGGATLAQYF; cdr3_nt: TGCAGTGCTAGAGATGGCGGGGCGACGCTGGCCCAGTACTTC
v_call: TRBV10-3; j_call: TRBJ2-5; d_call: .; clone_size: .; cdr3_aa: CAISESMRGYQETQYF; cdr3_nt: TGTGCCATCAGTGAGTCGATGAGGGGGTATCAAGAGACCCAGTACTTC
v_call: TRBV5-6; j_call: TRBJ1-2; d_call: .; clone_size: once; cdr3_aa: CASSSPGEIYGYTF; cdr3_nt: TGTGCCAGCAGCTCTCCAGGGGAAATCTATGGCTACACCTTC
v_call: TRBV20-1; j_call: TRBJ2-7; d_call: TRBD2; clone_size: .; cdr3_aa: CSAKPSGGGFYEQYF; cdr3_nt: TGCAGTGCTAAACCTAGCGGGGGGGGCTTCTACGAGCAGTACTTC
v_call: TRBV12-3/TRBV12-4; j_call: TRBJ1-5; d_call: .; clone_size: few; cdr3_aa: CASSLAIQGQPQHF; cdr3_nt: TGTGCCAGCAGTTTGGCCATCCAGGGTCAGCCCCAGCATTTT
v_call: TRBV28; j_call: TRBJ2-1; d_call: .; clone_size: few; cdr3_aa: CASRVEGGSYNEQFF; cdr3_nt: TGTGCCAGCAGAGTGGAGGGGGGCTCCTACAATGAGCAGTTCTTC
v_call: TRBV9; j_call: TRBJ2-5; d_call: TRBD1; clone_size: few; cdr3_aa: CASSAYSTGGEETQYF; cdr3_nt: TGTGCCAGCAGCGCCTACTCGACAGGGGGCGAAGAGACCCAGTACTTC
v_call: TRBV6-6; j_call: TRBJ1-2; d_call: TRBD1; clone_size: few; cdr3_aa: CASSTGGALLGYTF; cdr3_nt: TGTGCCAGCAGCACAGGGGGCGCTTTGCTTGGCTACACCTTC
v_call: TRBV15; j_call: TRBJ2-5; d_call: TRBD2; clone_size: .; cdr3_aa: CATSRQLRGAGETQYF; cdr3_nt: TGTGCCACCAGCAGACAACTGCGGGGGGCCGGGGAGACCCAGTACTTC
v_call: TRBV6-2/TRBV6-3; j_call: TRBJ2-7; d_call: .; clone_size: .; cdr3_aa: CASSFQIYYEQYF; cdr3_nt: TGTGCCAGCAGTTTTCAGATCTACTACGAGCAGTACTTC
v_call: TRBV2; j_call: TRBJ2-7; d_call: .; clone_size: .; cdr3_aa: CANLRDQKNEQYF; cdr3_nt: TGTGCCAACCTCCGGGACCAAAAAAACGAGCAGTACTTC
v_call: TRBV4-1; j_call: TRBJ1-4; d_call: .; clone_size: .; cdr3_aa: CASSHVSRASNEKLFF; cdr3_nt: TGCGCCAGCAGCCATGTCTCCCGGGCCTCAAATGAAAAACTGTTTTTT
v_call: TRBV28; j_call: TRBJ2-3; d_call: .; clone_size: .; cdr3_aa: CASMLEKVGPPYTQYF; cdr3_nt: TGTGCCAGCATGTTGGAGAAAGTAGGGCCCCCCTATACGCAGTATTTT
v_call: TRBV6-5; j_call: TRBJ2-3; d_call: .; clone_size: once; cdr3_aa: CASSYSITGGAYTDTQYF; cdr3_nt: TGTGCCAGCAGTTACTCGATCACGGGCGGGGCCTACACAGATACGCAGTATTTT
v_call: TRBV11-2; j_call: TRBJ2-7; d_call: .; clone_size: .; cdr3_aa: CASSLPSGVGEQYF; cdr3_nt: TGTGCCAGCAGCTTACCTTCGGGGGTCGGAGAGCAGTACTTC